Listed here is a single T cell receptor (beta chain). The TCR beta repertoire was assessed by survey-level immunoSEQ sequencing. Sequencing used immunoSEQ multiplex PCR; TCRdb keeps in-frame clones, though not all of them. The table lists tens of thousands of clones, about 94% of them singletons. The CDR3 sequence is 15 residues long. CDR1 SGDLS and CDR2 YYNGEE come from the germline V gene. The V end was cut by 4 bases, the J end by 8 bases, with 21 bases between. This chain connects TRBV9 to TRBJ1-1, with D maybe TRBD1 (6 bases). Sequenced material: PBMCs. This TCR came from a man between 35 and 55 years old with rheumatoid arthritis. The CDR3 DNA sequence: TGTGCCAGCAGCACCTACTCGGGGGGCACCGAAGAAGCTTTCTTT. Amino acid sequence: CASSTYSGGTEEAFF.